This TCR beta chain was documented in a study of spatial heterogeneity in lung cancer (dated by TCRdb to about 2019). About the investigation overall: More beta-chain than alpha-chain transcripts were consistently detected, likely reflecting higher beta-chain transcript abundance. In the raw uncorrected reads, each unique combination of TCR and UMI appeared more than ten times on average. TCR alpha and beta repertoires were quantitatively compared across multiple tumor regions, matched nontumor lung and blood in non-small cell lung cancer. TCR repertoire features were related to nonsynonymous mutation counts determined by whole-exome sequencing of tumor tissue. At surgery, both alpha and beta chains were TCR-sequenced in roughly 200 tumor regions, approximately 64 matched nontumor lung samples and a few dozen PBMC samples.

Libraries were built with 5' RACE. For sequencing, a NextSeq 500 was employed. In the TCR library protocol, a unique molecular identifier was attached to each TCR cDNA molecule so that PCR and sequencing errors could be corrected. Regarding the original processing steps: TCR identification, UMI-based error correction and CDR3 extraction were all carried out with Decombinator tools. Expanded TCRs were defined as those above a frequency of 2 per 1,000, corresponding to the top 1% of the tumor frequency distribution. Renyi diversity was calculated using the R vegan package after each repertoire was subsampled 100 times to 5,000 TCRs. CDR3 similarity networks were built from amino acid triplet string-kernel similarity, with CDR3s being connected when pairwise similarity was above 0.82. The public reads were reprocessed in TCRdb via fastp at Q25 and MiXCR, keeping in-frame beta chains. Every distinct CDR3 protein forms one entry, paired with its most common genes and DNA. The V and J calls come from TCRdb's annotation, not from the publication. Present in this sample are 2,500 to 3,000 distinct CDR3 sequences, about 7.7% of which were seen just once. Around 21% of the sample is taken by the ten largest.

What the study reported, not specific to this receptor: Additional single-cell paired TCR alpha and beta sequencing was considered necessary to confirm, at a functional level, the hypothesis that regional TCRs recognize regional mutations.

The germline V gene (reference sequence) yields PRHDT for CDR1 and FYEKMQ for CDR2. A distance of 11 bases separates the germline ends of V and J, which lose 5 bases and 1 base respectively. The CDR3 runs 14 residues from the cysteine to the phenylalanine. CDR3 DNA is the only sequence kept; it has 42 bases, read in frame from the first base. Interpreted using the paper, the time point label stands for: sample taken at primary tumor resection. Samples were obtained from approximately 72 patients with early-stage, untreated non-small cell lung cancer from the lung TRACERx cohort. Without any cell sorting, TCR sequencing was performed on whole RNA extracted either from tumor and nontumor lung tissue or from cryopreserved PBMC samples. A patient was chosen for TCR sequencing only when enough RNA was available from at least two tumor regions. A lung pathologist reviewed the tumor and adjacent nontumor lung specimens before the specimens were selected.

This clonotype was seen a handful of times. It has no known antigen specificity. No base-level quality is on record; no much larger clone is a single base apart. The sequence is built from TRBV13 and TRBJ2-5; tentative D gene TRBD1, with 6 bases matching. The sample was normal lung tissue next to the tumor, taken at surgery. The source of this sequence is a female donor with early-stage non-small cell lung cancer. Here the CDR3 is given as CASSRGQIQETQYF. The DNA sequence is as follows: TGTGCCAGCAGCCGCGGACAGATCCAAGAGACCCAGTACTTC.